The 27 T cell receptor beta chains in this list originate from one sample, sequenced in a study of early T cells in non-severe SARS-CoV-2 infection. TCRdb fed the 5' RACE reads into MiXCR, producing one record per CDR3 protein. The sample lists some 56,000 distinct CDR3 sequences; roughly a tenth were seen once. Sequenced input: whole blood. Receptor source: an adult who was a healthcare worker with PCR-confirmed SARS-CoV-2 infection or an uninfected control (not recorded which).

V gene TRBV7-9 combines with J gene TRBJ2-2, with TRBD1 as a possible D gene (6 bases). Trimming cost V 4 bases and J 0 bases, with 9 bases left between them. The CDR3 has 15 amino acids. CDR1 SEHNR and CDR2 FQNEAQ come from the germline V gene (reference sequence). The CDR3 DNA sequence: TGTGCCAGCAGCTATCGGGACACGAACACCGGGGAGCTGTTTTTT. Translating it yields CASSYRDTNTGELFF. The whole variable domain, remainder taken from reference TRBV7-9 and TRBJ2-2, is DTGVSQNPRHKITKRGQNVTFRCDPISEHNRLYWYRQTLGQGPEFLTYFQNEAQLEKSRLLSDRFSAERPKGSFSTLEIQRTEQGDSAMYLCASSYRDTNTGELFFGEGSRLTVL.

The table lists this clonotype with a few counts. The V gene is TRBV3-1, the J gene TRBJ2-1, with 14 bases identical to TRBD2. This CDR3 is 14 amino acids long. Trimming removed 6 bases from V and 10 bases from J; junction bases left unmatched: 5. Germline assignment: CDR1 LGHDT and CDR2 YNNKEL (reference sequence). The CDR3 bases are TGTGCCAGCAGAATAGGACTAGCGGGAGGCGAGCAGTTCTTC. Translation gives CASRIGLAGGEQFF.

Ten or more counts support this clonotype. The CDR3 sequence: CASSQPPADTQYF. The CDR3 DNA is TGTGCCAGCAGCCAACCTCCCGCGGATACGCAGTATTTT. This chain connects TRBV3-1 to TRBJ2-3; D call uncertain. The CDR3 covers 13 residues. The germline gives CDR1 LGHDT, CDR2 YNNKEL (reference sequence). V gave up 2 bases and J gave up 6 bases, with 9 bases separating them.

This sequence joins TRBV12-3 or TRBV12-4 and TRBJ2-5; D unresolved. V lost 3 bases and J lost 5, with 4 bases in between. CDR3 length equals 11 residues. The CDR3 sequence is CASSFAETQYF. The CDR3 DNA follows: TGTGCCAGCAGTTTTGCGGAGACCCAGTACTTC.

The chain is built from TRBV4-3 and TRBJ2-7; no reliable D call. Germline V gene lookup returns CDR1 LGHNA and CDR2 YSLEER. V was cut by 0 bases and J by 2 bases, with 14 bases left in between. The CDR3 runs 16 residues. CDR3 DNA sequence: TGCGCCAGCAGCCAAGAATCGGACGTCCCAACCTACGAGCAGTACTTC. It specifies CASSQESDVPTYEQYF.

The V call is TRBV20-1, the J call TRBJ2-5, with 9 positions matching TRBD2. Per the germline V gene, CDR1 is DFQATT and CDR2 is SNEGSKA (reference sequence). V trimming: 5 bases; J trimming: 5 bases; junction bases outside the gene matches: 9. The CDR3 spans 14 residues. The CDR3 protein is CSAPPRGRAETQYF. The CDR3 coding sequence is TGCAGTGCTCCCCCACGCGGGAGGGCCGAGACCCAGTACTTC.

The chain links TRBV6-5 to TRBJ2-1; D call uncertain. V was pared by 6 bases and J by 5 bases, with 11 bases between. This CDR3 has 13 amino acids. Germline CDR1 and CDR2: MNHEY and SVGAGI. CDR3 nucleotide sequence: TGTGCCAGCAGCCGCGGACCACACAATGAGCAGTTCTTC. Residues: CASSRGPHNEQFF.

This clonotype showed up many times. The chain couples TRBV6-6 to TRBJ2-7, with TRBD1 identical over 12 bases. This CDR3 is built from 17 residues. Germline CDR1 reads MNHNY; CDR2 reads SVGAGI (reference sequence). Unmatched junction bases numbered 8, after V lost 4 bases and J lost 1 base. As DNA, the CDR3 is TGTGCCAGCAGTTTGGGACAGGGGGCCTCACTATCCTACGAGCAGTACTTC. It specifies CASSLGQGASLSYEQYF.

Many counts were recorded for this clonotype. The V and J genes are TRBV6-2 or TRBV6-3 and TRBJ2-5, with D tentatively TRBD1 (6 bases). The germline V gene encodes CDR1 MNHEY and CDR2 SVGEGT. CDR3 length: 13 amino acids. Deletions cut 2 bases from V and 6 bases from J, with 10 bases between. The CDR3, as DNA: TGTGCCAGCAGTTACACCACAGGGAAGACCCAGTACTTC. Amino acids: CASSYTTGKTQYF.

In its sample, this clonotype was seen many times. This sequence joins TRBV3-1 and TRBJ1-5, with TRBD1 as a possible D gene (6 bases). Trimming took off 4 bases at V and 0 bases at J, with 16 bases between the two ends. There are 17 residues in the CDR3. Looked up from germline, CDR1 is LGHDT and CDR2 is YNNKEL (reference sequence). In DNA form, the CDR3 reads TGTGCCAGCAGCCCAACCAGGGGCAGTTATAGCAATCAGCCCCAGCATTTT. This codes for CASSPTRGSYSNQPQHF.

This clonotype was seen only a few times. The V gene is TRBV20-1, the J gene TRBJ1-1; D is uncertain. Trimming removed 1 base at V and 1 base at J, with 7 bases between. The CDR3 consists of 13 residues. CDR1 is DFQATT and CDR2 is SNEGSKA in the germline V gene (reference sequence). CDR3 DNA: TGCAGTGCTAGAGTCGACACGAACACTGAAGCTTTCTTT. The encoded protein is CSARVDTNTEAFF.

This clonotype was found many times. This sequence joins TRBV19 and TRBJ1-5; the D gene is possibly TRBD1 (6 bases). The CDR3 consists of 16 residues. Germline loops: CDR1 LNHDA, CDR2 SQIVND (reference sequence). V gave up 3 bases and J gave up 5 bases, with 17 bases separating them. The DNA of the CDR3 is TGTGCCAGTAGTATTCGCGAAGGGACATCTTATCAGCCCCAGCATTTT. Translation gives CASSIREGTSYQPQHF.

This clonotype has ten or more counts. The chain employs TRBV27 and TRBJ1-1; TRBD1 is a possible D gene (5 bases). Germline CDR1 is MNHEY and CDR2 is SMNVEV (reference sequence). Trimming stripped 5 bases from V and 3 bases from J, with 22 bases between. The CDR3 is 17 amino acids. The CDR3 region has the DNA TGTGCCAGCAGTCCCACGGGGGTGTTTGGGGGTGACACTGAAGCTTTCTTT. Its translation: CASSPTGVFGGDTEAFF.

This clonotype was seen at least ten times. J is TRBJ1-1 and V is TRBV7-9; D is uncertain. The CDR3 is 15 residues long. Trimming left V 3 bases short and J 5 bases short, with 16 bases between. Germline V lookup: CDR1 SEHNR, CDR2 FQNEAQ (reference sequence). The CDR3 DNA is TGTGCCAGCAGCTTGGCCTCTAGGGCTGGAACTGAAGCTTTCTTT. As protein: CASSLASRAGTEAFF.

The chain is built from TRBV12-3 or TRBV12-4 and TRBJ2-1; 12 bases are a match to TRBD2. Trimming at V came to 5 bases and at J to 9 bases, leaving 8 bases not matched to a gene. The CDR3 is 15 amino acids. The CDR3 is CASSVPSGRAGEQFF. CDR3 sequence (DNA): TGTGCCAGCAGTGTCCCTAGCGGGAGGGCGGGTGAGCAGTTCTTC.

This clonotype occurred many times. This chain connects TRBV20-1 to TRBJ2-2, with unresolved D. The V end was cut by 5 bases, the J end by 4 bases, with 5 bases between. From germline, CDR1 is DFQATT and CDR2 SNEGSKA (reference sequence). The CDR3 runs 11 residues. The chain's CDR3 is CSALSTGELFF. CDR3 DNA: TGCAGTGCTTTGTCCACCGGGGAGCTGTTTTTT.

The chain uses TRBV20-1 and TRBJ2-1, with TRBD2 matching 11 bases. Unmatched junction bases numbered 12, after V lost 2 bases and J lost 15 bases. This CDR3 comprises 14 residues. CDR1 is DFQATT, CDR2 SNEGSKA, per germline (reference sequence). The CDR3 spells CSARNVLAGDGGFF. DNA for the CDR3: TGCAGTGCTAGAAATGTACTAGCGGGGGACGGTGGGTTCTTC.

The J gene is TRBJ2-5, the V gene TRBV5-1; 10 nucleotides align to TRBD1. The J segment lost 7 bases and the V segment lost 4 bases, leaving 10 bases of the junction unmatched. The CDR3 spans 15 residues. CDR1 and CDR2 (germline): SGHRS, YFSETQ. As DNA, the CDR3 is TGCGCCAGCAGCACGGGACAGGGGTCGGTTTTGACCCAGTACTTC. This translates into CASSTGQGSVLTQYF.

The table lists this clonotype with many counts. The rearrangement links TRBV2 to TRBJ2-1; D is uncertain. There are 11 residues in the CDR3. V lost 3 bases and J 7 bases, leaving 4 bases between the germline ends. Germline values: CDR1 SNHLY, CDR2 FYNNEI. DNA of the CDR3: TGTGCCAGCAGTGAGCGGAATGAGCAGTTCTTC. Protein sequence: CASSERNEQFF.

This clonotype has a count of ten or more. The CDR3 protein is CASSLDEGQAGYTF. The CDR3 DNA reads TGTGCCAGCAGCTTGGACGAGGGACAAGCTGGCTACACCTTC. V and J are TRBV5-6 and TRBJ1-2, with a weak D call TRBD1 (6 bases). The CDR3 spans 14 residues. The V and J ends lost 0 bases and 7 bases respectively, with 13 bases between them. Germline loops: CDR1 SGHDT, CDR2 YYEEEE.

This clonotype was counted at least ten times. This chain uses TRBV10-1 with TRBJ1-5; 9 bases align to TRBD1. Germline CDR1 reads WNHNN; CDR2 reads SYGVQD (reference sequence). V lost 7 bases and J lost 4; bases outside the gene matches: 8. The CDR3 is 15 residues long. The CDR3 DNA sequence: TGCGCCAGCAAACCCCTGACAGGGGGGAATCAGCCCCAGCATTTT. Translating it yields CASKPLTGGNQPQHF.

The sample holds many counts of this clonotype. V usage is TRBV7-8 and J usage is TRBJ1-6; D is undetermined. The CDR3 contains 14 residues. Trimming left V 4 bases short and J 3 bases short, with 7 bases between. In germline, CDR1 is SGHVS, CDR2 FQNEAQ. Here the CDR3 reads CASSSELYNSPLHF. CDR3 nucleotides: TGTGCCAGCAGCTCAGAACTCTATAATTCACCCCTCCACTTT.

This clonotype has just one count. The chain has TRBV6-5 and TRBJ2-7; 7 nucleotides agree with TRBD1. CDR1 is MNHEY, CDR2 SVGAGI, per germline. The CDR3 spans 13 residues. With 6 bases clipped from V and 6 bases from J, the junction kept 8 bases outside the gene matches. CDR3 coding DNA: TGTGCCAGCAGCCAAGGGACAGTATCCGAGCAGTACTTC. This encodes CASSQGTVSEQYF.

V gene TRBV7-3 combines with J gene TRBJ2-1; the match to TRBD2 covers 7 bases. Trimming cost V 5 bases and J 5 bases; bases outside gene matches: 9. The CDR3 has 15 residues. Germline V gives CDR1 SGHTA, CDR2 FQGTGA. CDR3 region: CASSLQLALNNEQFF. In nucleotides, the CDR3 is TGTGCCAGCAGCCTACAACTAGCGCTCAACAATGAGCAGTTCTTC.

This clonotype was seen many times. J is TRBJ1-2 and V is TRBV20-1, with 7 bases that match TRBD1. Unmatched junction bases numbered 4, after V lost 6 bases and J lost 0 bases. The CDR3 loop spans 13 amino acids. Germline V gives CDR1 DFQATT, CDR2 SNEGSKA (reference sequence). CDR3 protein: CSATQGANYGYTF. The DNA of the CDR3 is TGCAGTGCGACGCAGGGGGCTAACTATGGCTACACCTTC.

For the CDR3, the DNA is TGTGCCAGCAGCTTAGACGGGGCGGAGGGCTACGAGCAGTACTTC. Translating it yields CASSLDGAEGYEQYF. The rearrangement links TRBV7-6 to TRBJ2-7; D is perhaps TRBD2 (6 bases). The CDR3 has 15 residues. Germline V lookup: CDR1 SGHVS, CDR2 FNYEAQ. Trimming took 1 base from V and 3 from J, leaving 13 bases between them. Drawing the rest from reference TRBV7-6 and TRBJ2-7, the complete variable domain is GAGVSQSPRYKVTKRGQDVALRCDPISGHVSLYWYRQALGQGPEFLTYFNYEAQQDKSGLPNDRFSAERPEGSISTLTIQRTEQRDSAMYRCASSLDGAEGYEQYFGPGTRLTVT.

This clonotype appeared many times. The chain couples TRBV7-6 to TRBJ2-3; 9 bases match TRBD2. Germline assignment: CDR1 SGHVS and CDR2 FNYEAQ. This CDR3 comprises 16 residues. Unmatched junction bases numbered 8, after V lost 5 bases and J lost 2 bases. The CDR3 is CASSVGASGITDTQYF. The CDR3 DNA is TGTGCCAGCAGCGTAGGGGCTAGCGGGATCACAGATACGCAGTATTTT.